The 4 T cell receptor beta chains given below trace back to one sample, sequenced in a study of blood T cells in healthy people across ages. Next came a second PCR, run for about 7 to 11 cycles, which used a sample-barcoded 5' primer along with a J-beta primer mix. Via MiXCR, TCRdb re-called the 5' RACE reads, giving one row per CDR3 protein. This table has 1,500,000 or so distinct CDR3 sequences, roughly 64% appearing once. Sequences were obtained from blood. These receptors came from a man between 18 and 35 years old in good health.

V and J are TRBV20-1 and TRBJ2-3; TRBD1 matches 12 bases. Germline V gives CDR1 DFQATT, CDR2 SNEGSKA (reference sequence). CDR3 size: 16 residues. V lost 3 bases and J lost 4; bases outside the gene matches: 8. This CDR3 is CSASAGTGGTADTQYF. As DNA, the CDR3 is TGCAGTGCTAGCGCCGGGACAGGGGGCACGGCAGATACGCAGTATTTT.

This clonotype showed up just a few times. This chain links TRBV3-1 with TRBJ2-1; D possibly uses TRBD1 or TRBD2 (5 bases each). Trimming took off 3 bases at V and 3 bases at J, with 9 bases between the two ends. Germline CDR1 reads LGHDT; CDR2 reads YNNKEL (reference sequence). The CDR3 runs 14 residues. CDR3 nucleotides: TGTGCCAGCAGCCAGAGGGGTAACTACAATGAGCAGTTCTTC. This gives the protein CASSQRGNYNEQFF.

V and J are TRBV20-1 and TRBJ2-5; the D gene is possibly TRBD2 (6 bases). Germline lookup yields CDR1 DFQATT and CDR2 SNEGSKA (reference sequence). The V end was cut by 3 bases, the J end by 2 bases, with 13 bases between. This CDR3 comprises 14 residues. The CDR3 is CSARPGELQETQYF. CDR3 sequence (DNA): TGCAGTGCTAGGCCGGGAGAGCTACAAGAGACCCAGTACTTC.

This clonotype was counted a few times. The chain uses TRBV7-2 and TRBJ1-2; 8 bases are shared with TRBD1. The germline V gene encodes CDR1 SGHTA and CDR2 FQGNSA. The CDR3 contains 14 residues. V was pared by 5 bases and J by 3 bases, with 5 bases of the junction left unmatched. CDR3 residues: CASSRQGSYYGYTF. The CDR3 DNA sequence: TGTGCCAGCAGCAGACAGGGGTCGTACTATGGCTACACCTTC.